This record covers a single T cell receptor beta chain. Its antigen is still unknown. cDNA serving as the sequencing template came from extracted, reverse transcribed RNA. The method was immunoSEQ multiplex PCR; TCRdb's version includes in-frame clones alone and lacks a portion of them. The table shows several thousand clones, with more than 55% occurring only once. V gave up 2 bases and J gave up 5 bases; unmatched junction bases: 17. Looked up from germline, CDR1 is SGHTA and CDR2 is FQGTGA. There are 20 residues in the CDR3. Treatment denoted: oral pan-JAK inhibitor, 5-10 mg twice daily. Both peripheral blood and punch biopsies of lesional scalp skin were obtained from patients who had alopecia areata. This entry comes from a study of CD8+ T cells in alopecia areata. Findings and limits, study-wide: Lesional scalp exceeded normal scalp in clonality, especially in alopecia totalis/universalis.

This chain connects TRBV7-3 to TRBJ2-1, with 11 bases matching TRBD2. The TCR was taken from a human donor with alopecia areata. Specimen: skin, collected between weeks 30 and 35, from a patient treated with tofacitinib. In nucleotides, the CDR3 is TGTGCCAGCAGCTTAGAACTAGCGGGGGCCCTAATTAGCATCAACAATGAGCAGTTCTTC. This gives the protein CASSLELAGALISINNEQFF.